Below, 21 T cell receptor beta chains from the same sample are listed, as sequenced in a study of Graves' ophthalmopathy and Graves' hyperthyroidism. Scientists amplified the TCR beta CDR3 regions from RNA transcripts. Second-round multiplex PCR came after first-round RT-PCR with HTBI primers. Using its own MiXCR run on the multiplex PCR reads, TCRdb lists one record per CDR3 protein. Altogether almost 750,000 distinct CDR3 sequences are present, 40% being singletons, with the ten largest covering less than 55%. Sequences were obtained from peripheral blood. The origin of the receptors is an adult man with Graves' ophthalmopathy.

The table lists this clonotype with many counts. The J gene is TRBJ2-7, the V gene TRBV24-1, with 7 bases fitting TRBD1. Germline V CDR1 and CDR2: KGHDR, SFDVKD. This CDR3 has 15 residues. V shed 4 bases, J shed 0 bases, and the junction held 5 bases outside the gene matches. CDR3 sequence: CATSDAGTDSYEQYF. The CDR3 DNA reads TGTGCCACCAGTGACGCCGGGACAGACTCCTACGAGCAGTACTTC.

The genes are TRBV7-2 and TRBJ1-5, with D possibly matching TRBD1 (5 bases). Germline V gives CDR1 SGHTA, CDR2 FQGNSA. The CDR3 runs 15 residues. The ends were cut back, 1 base at V and 4 bases at J, with 11 bases in the middle. This CDR3 reads CASSLDGGMNQPQHF. CDR3 in DNA: TGTGCCAGCAGCTTAGACGGGGGGATGAATCAGCCCCAGCATTTT. Variable domain in full (rest from reference TRBV7-2 and TRBJ1-5): GAGVSQSPSNKVTEKGKDVELRCDPISGHTALYWYRQSLGQGLEFLIYFQGNSAPDKSGLPSDRFSAERTGGSVSTLTIQRTQQEDSAVYLCASSLDGGMNQPQHFGDGTRLSIL.

The V call is TRBV7-3, the J call TRBJ1-1; a weak D match, TRBD1 (6 bases). Germline V gene sequence: CDR1 SGHTA, CDR2 FQGTGA. V dropped 6 bases and J dropped 2 bases, with 19 bases sitting between them. The CDR3 length is 16 residues. The CDR3 DNA is TGTGCCAGCAGTAGTACCTTAGGGGGGCTCAACACTGAAGCTTTCTTT. Protein sequence: CASSSTLGGLNTEAFF.

The CDR3 region is CSAPGGATDTQYF. CDR3 DNA sequence: TGCAGCGCCCCCGGGGGGGCTACAGATACGCAGTATTTT. V gene TRBV29-1 combines with J gene TRBJ2-3; 8 bases are shared with TRBD2. V gave up 7 bases and J gave up 3 bases; unmatched junction bases: 6. The CDR3 runs 13 residues. Germline values: CDR1 SQVTM, CDR2 ANQGSEA.

This clonotype has just a few counts. The genes are TRBV29-1 and TRBJ2-7, with D uncertain. This CDR3 spans 13 amino acids. V lost 3 bases and J 2 bases, leaving 11 bases between the germline ends. Germline CDR1 reads SQVTM; CDR2 reads ANQGSEA. CDR3 amino acids: CSVEFLNAYEQYF. The CDR3 DNA sequence: TGCAGCGTTGAGTTCCTCAATGCCTACGAGCAGTACTTC.

This clonotype was observed at least ten times. The rearrangement uses TRBV15 and TRBJ1-4; the match to TRBD1 covers 7 bases. J lost 10 bases, V lost 0 bases, and 8 bases had no gene match. From germline, CDR1 is LNHNV and CDR2 YYDKDF (reference sequence). The CDR3 covers 15 residues. CDR3 region: CATSRDIRDRAKLFF. DNA of the CDR3: TGTGCCACCAGCAGAGATATAAGAGACAGGGCAAAACTGTTTTTT.

This clonotype showed up many times. This sequence joins TRBV7-9 and TRBJ1-1, with D unresolved. This CDR3 is 12 amino acids long. V lost 2 bases to trimming and J lost 5 bases, with 6 bases between them. CDR1 is SEHNR and CDR2 is FQNEAQ in the germline V gene (reference sequence). Written as DNA, the CDR3 is TGTGCCAGCAGCTTAATGGGGACTGAAGCTTTCTTT. It yields the protein CASSLMGTEAFF.

The chain links TRBV7-9 to TRBJ1-1; no clear D. Trimming cost V 5 bases and J 1 base, with 17 bases left between them. The CDR3 is made up of 16 amino acids. Germline CDR1 and CDR2: SEHNR and FQNEAQ (reference sequence). CDR3 DNA sequence: TGTGCCAGCAGCCCGATGCCGAGGCCCACGAACACTGAAGCTTTCTTT. It translates to CASSPMPRPTNTEAFF.

Note on this clonotype: An end of the junction does not agree with germline; a read error may underlie this. The V call is TRBV7-9, the J call TRBJ2-7; D gene unclear. In germline, CDR1 is SEHNR, CDR2 FQNEAQ (reference sequence). The CDR3 consists of 13 residues. CDR3 nucleotides: TGCGCCAGCAGCCAAGACGTAATCTACGAGCAGTACTTC. It codes for CASSQDVIYEQYF.

On this clonotype itself: Possible read error: a much larger clone is one base away. This chain connects TRBV7-9 to TRBJ2-2; a possible D gene is TRBD2 (6 bases). Germline lookup yields CDR1 SEHNR and CDR2 FQNEAQ (reference sequence). The CDR3 sequence is 15 residues long. For the CDR3, the DNA is TGCGCCAGCAGCTTGGTCATGGGAGGCACCGGGGAGCTGTTTTTT. Encoded protein: CASSLVMGGTGELFF.

The chain joins TRBV20-1 to TRBJ2-7; 11 nucleotides match TRBD2. V trimming: 6 bases; J trimming: 9 bases; junction bases outside the gene matches: 16. The germline V gene encodes CDR1 DFQATT and CDR2 SNEGSKA (reference sequence). This CDR3 is built from 15 residues. The CDR3: CSAPTLAGGPLAQYF. In DNA, the CDR3 is TGCAGTGCCCCGACGTTAGCGGGAGGGCCTTTGGCGCAGTACTTC.

This clonotype has just a few counts. The CDR3 DNA is TGTGCCAGTAGTATATCCAGGGGTGGAGAGCAGTACTTC. Translating it yields CASSISRGGEQYF. This chain uses TRBV19 with TRBJ2-7, with D possibly TRBD1 on 6 matching bases. This CDR3 is 13 amino acids long. Trimming left V 2 bases short and J 7 bases short, with 12 bases between. The V gene's germline CDR1 is LNHDA and CDR2 SQIVND (reference sequence).

The V and J genes are TRBV11-2 and TRBJ2-6, with 11 bases lining up with TRBD1. Germline assignment: CDR1 SGHAT and CDR2 FQNNGV. CDR3 size: 14 residues. V gave up 5 bases and J gave up 10 bases; unmatched junction bases: 4. The CDR3 nucleotides read TGTGCCAGCAGCGCCTGGGACAGGGGGAACGTCCTGACTTTC. Encoded protein: CASSAWDRGNVLTF. The full variable domain, rest sourced from reference TRBV11-2 and TRBJ2-6, is EAGVAQSPRYKIIEKRQSVAFWCNPISGHATLYWYQQILGQGPKLLIQFQNNGVVDDSQLPKDRFSAERLKGVDSTLKIQPAKLEDSAVYLCASSAWDRGNVLTFGAGSRLTVL.

V usage is TRBV12-3 or TRBV12-4 and J usage is TRBJ1-4; 7 nucleotides agree with TRBD1. The junction had 2 bases not matched to a gene; V was cut back by 1 base and J by 6 bases. CDR3 length equals 14 residues. The chain's CDR3 is CASSLVQGDEKLFF. CDR3 nucleotide sequence: TGTGCCAGCAGTTTAGTTCAGGGGGATGAAAAACTGTTTTTT.

The table lists this clonotype with a count of one. The rearrangement uses TRBV10-3 and TRBJ1-2; D call uncertain. Germline V gene sequence: CDR1 ENHRY, CDR2 SYGVKD. V lost 5 bases, J lost 14 bases, and 15 bases lay in between. The CDR3 has 11 residues. This chain's CDR3 is CAISLGHLTTF. The CDR3 nucleotides read TGTGCCATCAGTTTAGGGCACCTTACGACCTTC.

In this sample, this clonotype turned up a few times. The genes are TRBV6-5 and TRBJ2-7, with D perhaps assigned TRBD1 or TRBD2 (5 bases each). With 5 bases removed from V and 6 bases from J, the gap between germline ends came to 11 bases. Germline V gives CDR1 MNHEY, CDR2 SVGAGI. The CDR3 contains 12 residues. CDR3 coding DNA: TGTGCCAGCAGTGCGAGGGGCGGCGAGCAGTACTTC. It yields the protein CASSARGGEQYF.

The rearrangement uses TRBV11-3 and TRBJ2-5, with 7 bases matching TRBD2. CDR3 length: 14 residues. Germline V gene sequence: CDR1 SGHNT, CDR2 YENEEA. V dropped 3 bases and J dropped 6; count of bases not matched to a gene: 7. CDR3: CASSLITGGKTQYF. The CDR3 bases are TGTGCCAGCAGCTTGATTACGGGGGGAAAGACCCAGTACTTC.

The chain is built from TRBV20-1 and TRBJ2-6, with D uncertain. This CDR3 has 13 residues. CDR1 is DFQATT and CDR2 is SNEGSKA in the germline V gene (reference sequence). Between the trimmed V and J ends, which lost 0 bases and 5 bases, there was a span of 5 bases. The CDR3 region has the DNA TGCAGTGCTAGAGATCGACGGGCCAACGTCCTGACTTTC. It encodes CSARDRRANVLTF.

The J gene is TRBJ1-6, the V gene TRBV2; TRBD1 might be the D (6 bases). V gave up 5 bases and J gave up 7 bases, with 18 bases separating them. The germline V gene has CDR1 SNHLY and CDR2 FYNNEI. CDR3 length: 16 amino acids. CDR3 coding DNA: TGTGCCAGCAGTTCCCCCCTAAGGGGGTCCAATTCACCCCTCCACTTT. Protein product: CASSSPLRGSNSPLHF.

This clonotype was observed a handful of times. The chain carries TRBV12-3 or TRBV12-4 and TRBJ2-7; D is uncertain. This CDR3 is 14 amino acids long. Trimming took 6 bases from V and 5 from J, leaving 17 bases between them. The CDR3 sequence is CASSNRPIVDEQYF. Here the CDR3 DNA reads TGTGCCAGCAGCAATAGACCAATCGTGGACGAGCAGTACTTC.

The CDR3 bases are TGTGCCAGCAGCGAAGAGTCTCAAGAGACCCAGTACTTC. Translation: CASSEESQETQYF. This chain connects TRBV7-9 to TRBJ2-5; D not certain. Germline values: CDR1 SEHNR, CDR2 FQNEAQ (reference sequence). V lost 5 bases to trimming and J lost 2 bases, with 9 bases between them. The CDR3 is 13 residues long.